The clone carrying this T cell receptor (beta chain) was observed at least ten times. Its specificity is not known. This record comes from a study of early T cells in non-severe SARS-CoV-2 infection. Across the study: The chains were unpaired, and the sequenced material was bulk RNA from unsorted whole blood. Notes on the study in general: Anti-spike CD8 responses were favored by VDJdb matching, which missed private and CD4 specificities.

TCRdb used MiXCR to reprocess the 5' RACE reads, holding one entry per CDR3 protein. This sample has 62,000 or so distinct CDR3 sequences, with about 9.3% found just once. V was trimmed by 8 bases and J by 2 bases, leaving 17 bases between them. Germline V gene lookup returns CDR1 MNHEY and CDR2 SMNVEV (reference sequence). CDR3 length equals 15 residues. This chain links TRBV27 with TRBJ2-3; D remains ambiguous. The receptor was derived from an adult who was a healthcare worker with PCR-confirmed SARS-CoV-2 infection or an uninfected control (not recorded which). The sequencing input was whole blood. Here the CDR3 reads CASASRAPFTDTQYF. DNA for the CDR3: TGTGCCAGCGCCAGCCGGGCACCCTTCACAGATACGCAGTATTTT.